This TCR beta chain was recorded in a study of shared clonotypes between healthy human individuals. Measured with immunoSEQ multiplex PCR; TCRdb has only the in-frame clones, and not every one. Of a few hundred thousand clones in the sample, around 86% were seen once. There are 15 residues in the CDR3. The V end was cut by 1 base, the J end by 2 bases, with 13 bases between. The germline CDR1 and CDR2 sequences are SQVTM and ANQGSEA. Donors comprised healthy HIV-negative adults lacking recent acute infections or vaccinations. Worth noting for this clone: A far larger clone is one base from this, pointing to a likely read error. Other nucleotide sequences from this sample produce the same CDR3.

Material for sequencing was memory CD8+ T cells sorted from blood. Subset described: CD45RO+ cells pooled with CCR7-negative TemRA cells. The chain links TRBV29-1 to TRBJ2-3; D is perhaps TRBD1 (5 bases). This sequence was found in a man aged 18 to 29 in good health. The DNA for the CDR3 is TGCAGCGTTGAAGGACAAGGGGCGACCACAGATACGCAGTATTTT. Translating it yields CSVEGQGATTDTQYF.